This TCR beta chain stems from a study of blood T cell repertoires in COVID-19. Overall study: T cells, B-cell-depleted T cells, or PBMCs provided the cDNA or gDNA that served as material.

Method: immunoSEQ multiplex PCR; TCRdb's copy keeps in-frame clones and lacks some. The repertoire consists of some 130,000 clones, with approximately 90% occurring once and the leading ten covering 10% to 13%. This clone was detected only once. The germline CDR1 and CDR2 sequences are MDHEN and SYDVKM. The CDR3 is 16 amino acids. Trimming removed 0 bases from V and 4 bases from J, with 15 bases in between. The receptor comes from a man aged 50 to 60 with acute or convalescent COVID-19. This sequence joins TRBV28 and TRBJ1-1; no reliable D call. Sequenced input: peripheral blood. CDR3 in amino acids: CASSLWGVTRGTEAFF. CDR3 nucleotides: TGTGCCAGCAGTTTATGGGGAGTGACGCGGGGCACTGAAGCTTTCTTT.